This entry describes one T cell receptor beta chain. The data originate from a study of blood T cell repertoires in COVID-19. Across the whole study: The United States, Italy and Spain provided the acute and convalescent COVID-19 samples. Nucleic acid was either cDNA or gDNA, and it came from T cells, B-cell-depleted T cells, or PBMCs.

CDR1 is SQVTM and CDR2 is ANQGSEA in the germline V gene. V lost 7 bases, J lost 3 bases, and 12 bases lay in between. The CDR3 runs to 12 residues. The table came from immunoSEQ multiplex PCR; TCRdb's copy has only in-frame clones and leaves some out. Of about 140,000 clones in the sample, 82% were seen once. This TCR was recovered from an elderly woman with acute or convalescent COVID-19. This chain joins TRBV29-1 and TRBJ1-1, with unresolved D. The specimen was peripheral blood. This CDR3 is CSGGYDDTEAFF. The CDR3 bases are TGCAGCGGAGGCTACGACGACACTGAAGCTTTCTTT.